The entry below gives a single TCR beta chain sequence along with its context. Its specificity is not known. The data derive from a study of Ad26.COV2.S vaccination and SARS-CoV-2 variants. Study findings and constraints: The TCR-based breadth and depth measures might underestimate overall T cell responses.

Treatment given: roughly 18 received Ad26.COV2.S at low or high dose, single or two shots; about 5 received placebo; per-sample allocation not given. Vaccine and placebo recipients were sampled on day 63 after the first injection. The CDR3 has 12 amino acids. Germline V gene lookup returns CDR1 SQVTM and CDR2 ANQGSEA. Trimming left V 4 bases short and J 6 bases short, with 10 bases between. The table came from immunoSEQ multiplex PCR; TCRdb's copy has only in-frame clones and leaves some out. The data hold around 350,000 clones, with about 85% observed a single time. The J gene is TRBJ2-1, the V gene TRBV29-1, with a tentative D call TRBD2 (6 bases). This TCR was sampled from a person between 18 and 59 years old who received the Ad26.COV2.S COVID-19 vaccine or a placebo. Here the sequenced sample was peripheral blood, taken in a trial of Ad26.COV2.S vaccine versus placebo. The CDR3 DNA reads TGCAGCGTTGTGCGGGATCCCAATGAGCAGTTCTTC. Its protein product is CSVVRDPNEQFF.